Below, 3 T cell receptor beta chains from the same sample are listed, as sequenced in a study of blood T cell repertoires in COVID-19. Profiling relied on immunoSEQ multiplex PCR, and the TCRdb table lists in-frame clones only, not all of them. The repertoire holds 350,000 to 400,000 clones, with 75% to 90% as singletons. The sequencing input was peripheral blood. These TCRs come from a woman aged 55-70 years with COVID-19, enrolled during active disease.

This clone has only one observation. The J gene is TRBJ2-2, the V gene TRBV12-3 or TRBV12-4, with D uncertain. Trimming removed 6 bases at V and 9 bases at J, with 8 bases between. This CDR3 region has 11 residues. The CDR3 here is CASSPRRELFF. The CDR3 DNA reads TGTGCCAGCAGCCCCCGTAGGGAGCTGTTTTTT.

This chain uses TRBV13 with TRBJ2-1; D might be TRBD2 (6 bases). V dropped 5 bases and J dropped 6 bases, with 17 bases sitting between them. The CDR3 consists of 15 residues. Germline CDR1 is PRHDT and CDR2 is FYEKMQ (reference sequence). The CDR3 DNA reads TGTGCCAGCAGCCTTGGGACTGGTAAGGGCAATGAGCAGTTCTTC. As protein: CASSLGTGKGNEQFF. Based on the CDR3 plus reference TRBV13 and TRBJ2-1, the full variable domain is AAGVIQSPRHLIKEKRETATLKCYPIPRHDTVYWYQQGPGQDPQFLISFYEKMQSDKGSIPDRFSAQQFSDYHSELNMSSLELGDSALYFCASSLGTGKGNEQFFGPGTRLTVL.

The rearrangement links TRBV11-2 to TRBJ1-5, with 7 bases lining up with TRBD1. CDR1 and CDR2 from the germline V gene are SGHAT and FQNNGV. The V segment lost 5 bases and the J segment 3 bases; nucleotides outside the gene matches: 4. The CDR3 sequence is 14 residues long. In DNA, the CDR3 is TGTGCCAGCAGCCCGGGACAGAACAATCAGCCCCAGCATTTT. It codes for CASSPGQNNQPQHF.